This is a list of T cell receptor beta chains from one sample in a study of cytomegalovirus exposure and HLA in healthy donors. Assay used: immunoSEQ multiplex PCR; TCRdb lists only in-frame clones, some missing. The table shows around 130,000 clones, with around four fifths occurring only once. Sequenced input: PBMCs. These receptors came from a boy under 18 in good health and CMV-seronegative. Each CDR3 is given with its conserved first and last residue. D genes are given only for firm matches. Not all rows give a size; the values are once, few, many and, for expanded clones, a class.

>.|TRBJ1-1|few|TRBV25-1
TGTGCCAGCAGGAAAGGAGTCGGGGAGGCGAGCACTGAAGCTTTCTTT
CASRKGVGEASTEAFF
>TRBD2|TRBJ2-1|.|TRBV4-1
TGCGCCAGCAGCCAAAGCGGGAGCAATGAGCAGTTCTTC
CASSQSGSNEQFF
>.|TRBJ2-7|few|TRBV5-1
TGCGCCAGCAGCTTCGATGTGGGGCTTACCTACGAGCAGTACTTC
CASSFDVGLTYEQYF
>.|TRBJ1-2|once|TRBV6-5
TGTGCCACCCAAGGGCGGGGACCAGTTAACTATGGCTACACCTTC
CATQGRGPVNYGYTF
>TRBD1|TRBJ2-1|.|TRBV6-1
TGTGCCAGCGGTGGGACAGATGTGCAGTTCTTC
CASGGTDVQFF
>TRBD1|TRBJ2-3|.|TRBV5-8
TGTGCCAGCAGCCCCGGACAGGTCCCCCTCACAGATACGCAGTATTTT
CASSPGQVPLTDTQYF
>TRBD1|TRBJ1-4|.|TRBV2
TGTGCCAGCAGTGGAGGGACAGGGGGCTTTGAAAAACTGTTTTTT
CASSGGTGGFEKLFF
>.|TRBJ1-5|.|TRBV10-2
TGCGCCAGCAAGGCAGGGGTTGTAAATCAGCCCCAGCATTTT
CASKAGVVNQPQHF
>.|TRBJ1-1|.|TRBV2
TGTGCCAGCAGTGAGAGACAGGTGCGGTACACTGAAGCTTTCTTT
CASSERQVRYTEAFF
>TRBD1|TRBJ2-7|.|TRBV25-1
TGTGCCAGCAGTGAATACAGGGGGCTCGACGAGCAGTACTTC
CASSEYRGLDEQYF
>.|TRBJ2-1|.|TRBV14
TGTGCCAGCAGCCAAGGGCCCGCCCAGTTCTTC
CASSQGPAQFF
>.|TRBJ1-2|few|TRBV2
TGTGCCAGCAGTGAAAGAGGGGGAGCTAACTATGGCTACACCTTC
CASSERGGANYGYTF
>.|TRBJ1-4|few|TRBV30
TGTGCCTGGTCCCGAGGGTCAACTAATGAAAAACTGTTTTTT
CAWSRGSTNEKLFF
>.|TRBJ2-3|.|TRBV7-9
TGTGCCAGCAGCCCCGCTAGTGGACTTAGCACAGATACGCAGTATTTT
CASSPASGLSTDTQYF
>.|TRBJ2-1|.|TRBV6-1
TGTGCCAGCAGTGAAGCCTCTCAAGGGGCTCCATGGCAGTTCTTC
CASSEASQGAPWQFF
>.|TRBJ2-1|.|TRBV5-4
TGTGCCAGCAGCTCCGCTTACGGACAAACTTACAATGAGCAGTTCTTC
CASSSAYGQTYNEQFF
>.|TRBJ1-3|once|TRBV15
TGTGCCACCAGCAGAGATCGCGGGTCGACTGGAAACACCATATATTTT
CATSRDRGSTGNTIYF
>TRBD2|TRBJ2-7|.|TRBV7-2
TGTGCCAGCAGCTTAAGACTAGCGGGAGACCACGAGCAGTACTTC
CASSLRLAGDHEQYF
>.|TRBJ1-1|.|TRBV19
TGTGCCAGTGCCGGGATTGGACCCACTGAAGCTTTCTTT
CASAGIGPTEAFF
>TRBD1|TRBJ1-2|.|TRBV19
TGTGCCAGTAGTGTGGGACAGCCGGTTAGCTATGGCTACACCTTC
CASSVGQPVSYGYTF
>TRBD2|TRBJ2-3|.|TRBV11-2
TGTGCCAGCAGCTTAGAACCAGGGGGACTAGCGGGATCCACAGATACGCAGTATTTT
CASSLEPGGLAGSTDTQYF
>TRBD1|TRBJ1-2|.|TRBV6-1
TGTGCCAGCAGTTCAAGGGACAGGGGAGTCTATGGCTACACCTTC
CASSSRDRGVYGYTF
>TRBD2|TRBJ2-4|few|TRBV5-1
TGCGCCAGCAGCCTCGGACTAGCCGGAGCCAAAAACATTCAGTACTTC
CASSLGLAGAKNIQYF
>.|TRBJ1-2|.|TRBV27
TGTGCCAGCAGTTTATCAGCGGTATCACGCCCCTATGGCTACACCTTC
CASSLSAVSRPYGYTF
>TRBD1|TRBJ2-1|.|TRBV9
TGTGCCAGCAGCGTAGACGGGACAGGGTACAATGAGCAGTTCTTC
CASSVDGTGYNEQFF
>.|TRBJ1-4|.|TRBV5-5
TGTGCCAGCAGCCTCCATCCCGGAAGACAAGAAAAACTGTTTTTT
CASSLHPGRQEKLFF
>.|TRBJ2-7|.|TRBV29-1
TGCAGCGTAACGCAAGCATCCTACGAGCAGTACTTC
CSVTQASYEQYF
>TRBD2|TRBJ2-3|few|TRBV7-2
TGTGCCAGCAGCTTCGTAGCGGGGATTACTAGCACAGATACGCAGTATTTT
CASSFVAGITSTDTQYF
>.|TRBJ2-3|once|TRBV30
TGTGCCTGGAACTCCGGCGGGATAAGCACAGATACGCAGTATTTT
CAWNSGGISTDTQYF
>.|TRBJ1-2|.|TRBV5-1
TGCGCCAGCAGCTCGTCGGGGGACCTTAACTATGGCTACACCTTC
CASSSSGDLNYGYTF
>.|TRBJ2-1|.|TRBV7-8
TGTGCCAGCAGCTTATCTGAAGCGAGCTCCTACAATGAGCAGTTCTTC
CASSLSEASSYNEQFF
>TRBD2|TRBJ2-7|.|TRBV7-6
TGTGCCAGCAGCTTAGCGCTAGGACTAGCGGGAGGCGACGAGCAGTACTTC
CASSLALGLAGGDEQYF
>.|TRBJ1-2|.|TRBV6-5
TGTGCCAGCAGCCCAGGGGATGGCTACACCTTC
CASSPGDGYTF
>TRBD2|TRBJ2-1|few|TRBV5-4
TGTGCCAGCAGGGGAGCTAGCGGGAAAACTAACAATGAGCAGTTCTTC
CASRGASGKTNNEQFF
>.|TRBJ2-4|.|TRBV15
TGTGCCACCAGCAGAGATCCGAGGGTGGAAAACATTCAGTACTTC
CATSRDPRVENIQYF
>TRBD1|TRBJ2-7|.|TRBV7-2
TGTGCCAGCAGCTCCCCAGGAGGGGCAGGGGGCCTCCCCTCCTACGAGCAGTACTTC
CASSSPGGAGGLPSYEQYF
>.|TRBJ1-2|.|TRBV4-2
TGTGCCAGCAGCCAAGGTCAGCGCGGCTACACCTTC
CASSQGQRGYTF
>.|TRBJ1-2|.|TRBV5-5
TGTGCCAGCAGCTTGGAGACAGGAGAAACTTATGGCTACACCTTC
CASSLETGETYGYTF
>.|TRBJ2-5|once|TRBV9
TGTGCCAGCAGCCAGACGGGAGAGACCCAGTACTTC
CASSQTGETQYF
>.|TRBJ2-1|.|TRBV15
TGTGCCACCAGCAGAGATCAGACAGGGAGGTACTACAATGAGCAGTTCTTC
CATSRDQTGRYYNEQFF
>TRBD2|TRBJ2-1|.|TRBV27
TGTGCCAGCAGTCCTCCACGGACTAGCGGAGCCCCTAGGGAGCAGTTCTTC
CASSPPRTSGAPREQFF
>.|TRBJ2-7|.|TRBV2
TGTGCCAGCAGTTCTCTAACAGGGAACGAGCAGTACTTC
CASSSLTGNEQYF
>.|TRBJ2-2|.|TRBV11-3
TGTGCCAGCAGCATCAGGGGTGAGACCGGGGAGCTGTTTTTT
CASSIRGETGELFF
>.|TRBJ2-2|.|TRBV6-5
TGTGCCAGCAGTTACTCGACGGGGGTAGGCACCGGGGAGCTGTTTTTT
CASSYSTGVGTGELFF
>TRBD2|TRBJ2-2|.|TRBV6-5
TGTGCCAGCGAGGGGCTAGCGGGAACCGGGGAGCTGTTTTTT
CASEGLAGTGELFF
>.|TRBJ2-1|.|TRBV11-3
TGTGCCAGCAGCTTGACTAACAATGAGCAGTTCTTC
CASSLTNNEQFF
>.|TRBJ2-7|.|TRBV6-6
TGTGCCAGCAGTTACCTGGACGGGGGGCAGTACTTC
CASSYLDGGQYF
>TRBD1|TRBJ1-3|few|TRBV6-5
TGTGCCAGCAGCTACGACAGGGGAAGAAACACCATATATTTT
CASSYDRGRNTIYF
>.|TRBJ2-2|once|TRBV29-1
TGCAGCGCTACGACAGCAGGGGGGGAGCTGTTTTTT
CSATTAGGELFF
>.|TRBJ2-7|.|TRBV5-6
TGTGCCAGCAGTTCACCGGGTAAGCTCTACGAGCAGTACTTC
CASSSPGKLYEQYF
>.|TRBJ2-7|.|TRBV11-2
TGTGCCAGCAGCCGCTGGGCCGAGGAGCAGTACTTC
CASSRWAEEQYF